The rows below give T cell receptor beta chains drawn from one sample of a study of blood T cell repertoires in COVID-19. Generated by immunoSEQ multiplex PCR, the TCRdb table keeps only in-frame clones and is missing some. The sample has under 350,000 clones; over 75% are singletons. The material sequenced was peripheral blood. The receptors come from a human donor in a cohort sampled during active COVID-19. Each CDR3 is given with its conserved first and last residue. D genes are given only for firm matches. Size is omitted from some rows. Given values are once, few, many or a class for expanded clones.

v_call	j_call	clone_size	d_call	cdr3_nt	cdr3_aa
TRBV12-3/TRBV12-4	TRBJ1-2	NA	NA	TGTGCCAGCAGTCTCAGGGTCGGTGGCTACACCTTC	CASSLRVGGYTF
TRBV18	TRBJ1-5	NA	NA	TGTGCCAGCTCACTTTTAAGCAATCAGCCCCAGCATTTT	CASSLLSNQPQHF
TRBV3-1/TRBV3-2	TRBJ1-6	once	NA	TGTGCCAGCAGCCAAGTTGGGGGCCTAGGCAGTTCACCCCTCCACTTT	CASSQVGGLGSSPLHF
TRBV29-1	TRBJ2-7	NA	TRBD1	TGCAGCGTTGTGACAGGGGTCTACGAGCAGTACTTC	CSVVTGVYEQYF
TRBV2	TRBJ1-2	NA	TRBD1	TGTGCCAGCAGTGAAAGAAGACAGGGGCCCTATGGCTACACCTTC	CASSERRQGPYGYTF
TRBV11-2	TRBJ2-7	NA	TRBD2	TGTGCCAGCAGCGGGCCGGGACTAGCGGGAGGCGGGGCCTACGAGCAGTACTTC	CASSGPGLAGGGAYEQYF
TRBV30	TRBJ1-1	NA	NA	TGTGCCTGCCTGGATATCGGGGGAGGGACTGAAGCTTTCTTT	CACLDIGGGTEAFF
TRBV9	TRBJ2-1	NA	TRBD2	TGTGCCAGCAGCGACCACACTAGCGGGAACTACAATGAGCAGTTCTTC	CASSDHTSGNYNEQFF
TRBV3-1/TRBV3-2	TRBJ2-5	NA	NA	TGTGCCAGCAGCCAAGGAACGAGGCCAGAGGAGACCCAGTACTTC	CASSQGTRPEETQYF
TRBV3-1/TRBV3-2	TRBJ1-2	NA	NA	TGTGCCAGCAGCTTCAAAGGGGGCTATGGCTACACCTTC	CASSFKGGYGYTF
TRBV7-2	TRBJ2-7	NA	NA	TGTGCCAGCAGCGACTGGGGGACTCATGCCTACGAGCAGTACTTC	CASSDWGTHAYEQYF
TRBV28	TRBJ2-1	medium-sized	TRBD2	TGTGCCAGCAGTTTATTGGGAGGGCCTCTCTATGAGCAGTTCTTC	CASSLLGGPLYEQFF
TRBV27	TRBJ2-7	NA	TRBD2	TGTGCCAGCAGTCCCTTGCCGGGACTAGCCTACGAGCAGTACTTC	CASSPLPGLAYEQYF
TRBV10-3	TRBJ2-7	NA	TRBD2	TGTGCCATCAGGGGGACTAGCGGGAGTTCTATCGAGCAGTACTTC	CAIRGTSGSSIEQYF
TRBV2	TRBJ2-4	NA	NA	TGTGCCAGCAGGAGACTAGAAAACATTCAGTACTTC	CASRRLENIQYF
TRBV28	TRBJ2-2	NA	NA	TGTGCCAGCCAGTTAACCACCGGGGAGCTGTTTTTT	CASQLTTGELFF
TRBV11-1	TRBJ2-1	NA	TRBD1	TGTGCCAGCAGCCGATCGGGACAGGGGACCCATGAGCAGTTCTTC	CASSRSGQGTHEQFF
TRBV13	TRBJ1-6	NA	TRBD1	TGTGCCAGCAGGGGGGACAGGGCCCTTGGTAATTCACCCCTCCACTTT	CASRGDRALGNSPLHF
TRBV5-1	TRBJ2-1	NA	TRBD2	TGCGCCAGCAGCTTGGCTAGCGGGGGAAGCTCCTACAATGAGCAGTTCTTC	CASSLASGGSSYNEQFF
TRBV3-1/TRBV3-2	TRBJ1-2	NA	TRBD1	TGTGCCAGCAGCCTGAGGGACAGCCGTGGGGGCTACACCTTC	CASSLRDSRGGYTF
TRBV7-9	TRBJ1-2	NA	TRBD1	TGTGCCAGCAGCTCACAGGGGATGGGCTACACCTTC	CASSSQGMGYTF
TRBV19	TRBJ1-4	NA	NA	TGTGCCAGTAGGACGCGAGACTCAACTAATGAAAAACTGTTTTTT	CASRTRDSTNEKLFF
TRBV19	TRBJ1-2	NA	TRBD1	TGTGCCAGTAGTACCCGGACAGGGAATGGATACTATGGCTACACCTTC	CASSTRTGNGYYGYTF
TRBV5-1	TRBJ2-1	NA	TRBD2	TGCGCCAGCACCCTGGGACTAGCGGGATTCAATGAGCAGTTCTTC	CASTLGLAGFNEQFF
TRBV27	TRBJ2-2	NA	NA	TGTGCCAGCAGGTGGACTCAAACCGGGGAGCTGTTTTTT	CASRWTQTGELFF
TRBV7-8	TRBJ2-1	NA	NA	TGTGCCAGCAGCTTAGTAGAAAGCGGTGAGCAGTTCTTC	CASSLVESGEQFF
TRBV10-3	TRBJ2-1	few	TRBD2	TGTGCCATCAGTGAGTCGGGGACTAGCAATGAGCAGTTCTTC	CAISESGTSNEQFF
TRBV10-3	TRBJ1-3	few	TRBD1	TGTGCCATCAGTGGGACAGGGAGGCGAAACACCATATATTTT	CAISGTGRRNTIYF
TRBV2	TRBJ2-7	NA	NA	TGTGCCAGCAGAACTTTCGGGGAGCAGTACTTC	CASRTFGEQYF
TRBV24-1	TRBJ2-7	NA	NA	TGTGCCACCAGTGATGCTAACTACGAGCAGTACTTC	CATSDANYEQYF
TRBV9	TRBJ2-7	NA	TRBD1	TGTGCCAGCAGCGTAGGTGGGACAGGCTTCTACGAGCAGTACTTC	CASSVGGTGFYEQYF
TRBV9	TRBJ2-7	NA	NA	TGTGCCAGCAGCGTAGGGGCTAGCGATTTCTACGAGCAGTACTTC	CASSVGASDFYEQYF
TRBV4-1	TRBJ1-1	NA	TRBD1	TGCGCCAGCAGCCCCACGCCAACAGGGGAGAGGGGAGAAGCTTTCTTT	CASSPTPTGERGEAFF
TRBV28	TRBJ1-2	NA	NA	TGTGCCAGCAGTTTAGGGCAGTATGGCTACACCTTC	CASSLGQYGYTF
TRBV27	TRBJ2-5	NA	TRBD2	TGTGCCAGCCGTTTCGGGGGGGGGTTTACTGGGGAGACCCAGTACTTC	CASRFGGGFTGETQYF
TRBV30	TRBJ2-7	NA	TRBD1	TGTGCCTGGAGTGGGGACAGCCGTAACTACGAGCAGTACTTC	CAWSGDSRNYEQYF
TRBV7-2	TRBJ1-4	once	NA	TGTGCCAGCAGCTTAGCGGGGGAGGGGGAAAAACTGTTTTTT	CASSLAGEGEKLFF
TRBV13	TRBJ2-1	NA	NA	TGTGCCAGCAGCTTTCGACAGTCGCAGTTCTTC	CASSFRQSQFF
TRBV6-5	TRBJ1-5	NA	NA	TGTGCCAGCAGTAGACGGGATAGCAATCAGCCCCAGCATTTT	CASSRRDSNQPQHF
TRBV14	TRBJ1-6	NA	NA	TGTGCCAGCAGCCAAGATCGGGTCCGACCCCTCCACTTT	CASSQDRVRPLHF
TRBV30	TRBJ2-1	NA	TRBD2	TGTGCCTGGAGTGTTGCTAGCGGGAGATTTGGCGTTGGGGGCAATGAGCAGTTCTTC	CAWSVASGRFGVGGNEQFF
TRBV28	TRBJ2-7	NA	TRBD1	TGTGCCAGCAGTCCCCGGACAGGAGTTACCTACGAGCAGTACTTC	CASSPRTGVTYEQYF
TRBV24-1	TRBJ2-3	few	NA	TGTGCCACCAGTGACTCTAGCATCCGGGGGGATACGCAGTATTTT	CATSDSSIRGDTQYF
TRBV6-2/TRBV6-3	TRBJ1-1	NA	NA	TGTGCCAGCAGACCTCATGACACGTCTCCCCGTAGTCCTGAAGCTTTCTTT	CASRPHDTSPRSPEAFF
TRBV29-1	TRBJ2-7	NA	TRBD2	TGCAGCGTTAGACTAGCGGGAGACGAGCAGTACTTC	CSVRLAGDEQYF
TRBV30	TRBJ1-1	NA	NA	TGTGCCGGACAGCAGAACACTGAAGCTTTCTTT	CAGQQNTEAFF
TRBV7-8	TRBJ2-7	few	NA	TGTGCCAGCAGCCCGTACAGGGCGGGCCCCTACGAGCAGTACTTC	CASSPYRAGPYEQYF
TRBV19	TRBJ2-2	NA	TRBD2	TGTGCCAGTAGTATAATGAGGGCGGGGGTTTCAGTGAACACCGGGGAGCTGTTTTTT	CASSIMRAGVSVNTGELFF
TRBV7-6	TRBJ2-1	NA	NA	TGTGCCAGCAGCTTAGGCTTGGGCAGCCATGAGCAGTTCTTC	CASSLGLGSHEQFF
TRBV7-2	TRBJ2-5	NA	NA	TGTGCCAGCAGTCTTAGGCCCGACGGGGAGACCCAGTACTTC	CASSLRPDGETQYF
TRBV28	TRBJ2-1	NA	NA	TGTGCCAGCAGTTTTAGCGCCGACTTCGGGTTCTTC	CASSFSADFGFF
TRBV5-4	TRBJ2-5	NA	TRBD1	TGTGCCAGCAGTGACAGGGGTGAGACCCAGTACTTC	CASSDRGETQYF
TRBV10-2	TRBJ1-1	NA	NA	TGCGCCAGCAGTGAGTGGCTAGGGAGGAACACTGAAGCTTTCTTT	CASSEWLGRNTEAFF